Shown below are 3 T cell receptor beta chains from a single sample sequenced in a study. Data came from immunoSEQ multiplex PCR; TCRdb stores just in-frame clones and leaves some out. The data show about 68,000 clones, with over 85% seen just once and roughly 4.6% held by the top ten. Material: PBMCs. These receptor sequences come from a man in his forties or fifties with rheumatoid arthritis.

This chain uses TRBV3-1 (or the pseudogene TRBV3-2) with TRBJ2-7; 9 bases are shared with TRBD2. The CDR3 loop spans 18 amino acids. Germline loops: CDR1 LGHDT, CDR2 YNNKEL (reference sequence). V lost 0 bases to trimming and J lost 0 bases; unmatched junction nucleotides: 9. CDR3 in amino acids: CASSQDLTSGRSSYEQYF. Here the CDR3 DNA reads TGTGCCAGCAGCCAAGATCTGACTAGCGGTCGGAGCTCCTACGAGCAGTACTTC.

The chain joins TRBV2 to TRBJ2-1, with 11 positions matching TRBD1. The germline V gene encodes CDR1 SNHLY and CDR2 FYNNEI. The J segment lost 4 bases and the V segment lost 8 bases, leaving 7 bases of the junction unmatched. This CDR3 region has 15 residues. The CDR3: CASRTGTGGYNEQFF. Here the CDR3 DNA reads TGTGCCAGCCGAACCGGGACAGGGGGTTACAATGAGCAGTTCTTC.

This chain connects TRBV14 to TRBJ2-2; 7 bases fit TRBD1. This CDR3 has 17 amino acids. Per the germline V gene, CDR1 is SGHDN and CDR2 is FVKESK. V dropped 3 bases and J dropped 2; count of bases not matched to a gene: 9. The chain's CDR3 is CASSQIGGPFNTGELFF. The CDR3 region has the DNA TGTGCCAGCAGCCAGATAGGGGGCCCGTTTAACACCGGGGAGCTGTTTTTT.